This T cell receptor beta chain was recorded in a study of cytomegalovirus exposure and HLA in healthy donors. Across the study: As an earlier analysis found, roughly 180 million T cells yielded 100 million to 130 million unique TCR beta sequences. Notes on the study in general: In a later analysis, TCR beta V- and J-gene trimming showed a link to a missense DCLRE1C variant. A few V segments could not be told apart, such as TRBV6-2 and TRBV6-3, and were left out. Apart from CMV serostatus, no immune exposure information was available.

This clone appeared a few times. Its antigen is undetermined. Germline assignment: CDR1 MGHDK and CDR2 SYGVNS. The junction had 9 bases not matched to a gene; V was cut back by 5 bases and J by 2 bases. There are 17 residues in the CDR3. Researchers ran the PCR with 60 Vbeta and 13 Jbeta primers. TCRdb's table, derived via immunoSEQ multiplex PCR, lists solely in-frame clones and lacks some. The sample includes about 130,000 clones, about 80% of them seen just once. The source material was PBMCs. The J gene is TRBJ2-3, the V gene TRBV25-1; 11 bases line up with TRBD2. This TCR came from a young man in good health. CDR3 region: CASSYALAGEITDTQYF. The CDR3 nucleotides read TGTGCCAGCAGTTACGCACTAGCGGGAGAGATCACAGATACGCAGTATTTT.